The clone carrying this T cell receptor beta chain was observed a single time. The sample belongs to a study of control samples from healthy donors and cancer patients. The protocol was immunoSEQ multiplex PCR, while the TCRdb copy is restricted to in-frame clones and leaves out a portion. The sample contains around 77,000 clones, around 92% of which appear only once. V gave up 2 bases and J gave up 6 bases; unmatched junction bases: 9. This CDR3 comprises 15 residues. Germline V CDR1 and CDR2: SGHNT, YYREEE (reference sequence). The sequence derives from a woman aged 60-70 years in good health. The chain joins TRBV5-4 to TRBJ2-7; 9 bases are shared with TRBD1. The sequenced material came from blood. Here the CDR3 reads CASSLLRDRAGEQYF. CDR3 sequence (DNA): TGTGCCAGCAGCTTACTCCGGGACAGGGCAGGCGAGCAGTACTTC.